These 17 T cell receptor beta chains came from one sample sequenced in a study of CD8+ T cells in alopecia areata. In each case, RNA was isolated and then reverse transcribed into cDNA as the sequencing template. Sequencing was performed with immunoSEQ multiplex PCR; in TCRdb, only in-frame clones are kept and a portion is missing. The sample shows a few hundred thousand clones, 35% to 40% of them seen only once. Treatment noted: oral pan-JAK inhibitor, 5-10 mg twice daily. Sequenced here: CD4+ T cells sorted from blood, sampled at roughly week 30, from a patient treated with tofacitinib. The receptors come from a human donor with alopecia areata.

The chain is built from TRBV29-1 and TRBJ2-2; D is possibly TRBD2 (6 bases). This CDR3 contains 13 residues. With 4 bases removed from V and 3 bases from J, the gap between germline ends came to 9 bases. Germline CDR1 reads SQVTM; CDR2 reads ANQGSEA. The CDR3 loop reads CSVGRGDTGELFF. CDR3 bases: TGCAGCGTTGGGCGGGGAGACACCGGGGAGCTGTTTTTT.

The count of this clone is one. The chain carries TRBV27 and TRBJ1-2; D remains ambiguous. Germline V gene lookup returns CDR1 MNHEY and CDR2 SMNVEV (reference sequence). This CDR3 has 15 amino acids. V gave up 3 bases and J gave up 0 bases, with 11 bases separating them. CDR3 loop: CASSFSVSANYGYTF. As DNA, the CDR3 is TGTGCCAGCAGTTTCTCGGTTTCGGCTAACTATGGCTACACCTTC.

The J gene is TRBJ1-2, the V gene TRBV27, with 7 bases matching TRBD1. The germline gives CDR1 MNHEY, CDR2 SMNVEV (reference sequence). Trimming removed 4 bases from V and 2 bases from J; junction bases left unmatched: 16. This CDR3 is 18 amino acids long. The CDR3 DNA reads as TGTGCCAGCAGTTGGAGGGGGCAGTTTGAGGGCTGGAACTATGGCTACACCTTC. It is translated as CASSWRGQFEGWNYGYTF.

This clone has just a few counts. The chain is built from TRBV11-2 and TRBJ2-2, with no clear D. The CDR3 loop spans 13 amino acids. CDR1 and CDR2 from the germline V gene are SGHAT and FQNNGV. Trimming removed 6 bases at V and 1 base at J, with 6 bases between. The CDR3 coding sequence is TGTGCCAGCAGTATCATGAACACCGGGGAGCTGTTTTTT. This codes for CASSIMNTGELFF.

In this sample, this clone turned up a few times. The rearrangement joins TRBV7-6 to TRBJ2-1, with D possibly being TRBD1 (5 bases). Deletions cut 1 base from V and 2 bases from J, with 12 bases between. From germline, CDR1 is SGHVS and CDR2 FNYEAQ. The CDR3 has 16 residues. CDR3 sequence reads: CASSLEPKGAYNEQFF. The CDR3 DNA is TGTGCCAGCAGCTTAGAGCCAAAAGGGGCCTACAATGAGCAGTTCTTC.

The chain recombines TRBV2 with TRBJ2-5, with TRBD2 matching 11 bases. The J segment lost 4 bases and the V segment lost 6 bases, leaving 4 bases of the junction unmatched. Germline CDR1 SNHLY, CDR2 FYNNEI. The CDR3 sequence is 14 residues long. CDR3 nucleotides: TGTGCCAGCAGGGATGGACTAGCGGGAGAGACCCAGTACTTC. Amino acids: CASRDGLAGETQYF.

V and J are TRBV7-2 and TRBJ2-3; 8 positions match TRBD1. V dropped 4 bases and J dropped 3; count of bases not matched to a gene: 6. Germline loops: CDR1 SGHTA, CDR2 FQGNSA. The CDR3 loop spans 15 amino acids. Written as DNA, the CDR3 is TGTGCCAGCAGCTCAACCCGGACAGGGACAGATACGCAGTATTTT. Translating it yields CASSSTRTGTDTQYF.

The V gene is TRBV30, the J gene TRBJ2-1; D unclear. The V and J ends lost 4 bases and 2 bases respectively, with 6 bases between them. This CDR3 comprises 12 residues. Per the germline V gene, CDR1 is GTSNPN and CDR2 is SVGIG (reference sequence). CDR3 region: CAWTVTYNEQFF. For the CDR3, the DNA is TGTGCCTGGACCGTGACCTACAATGAGCAGTTCTTC.

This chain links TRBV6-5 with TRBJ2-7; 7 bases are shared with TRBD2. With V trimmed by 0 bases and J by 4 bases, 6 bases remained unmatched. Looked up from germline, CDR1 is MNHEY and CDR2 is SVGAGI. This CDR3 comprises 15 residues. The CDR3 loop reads CASSYSAREGYEQYF. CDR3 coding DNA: TGTGCCAGCAGTTACTCAGCCAGGGAGGGTTACGAGCAGTACTTC.

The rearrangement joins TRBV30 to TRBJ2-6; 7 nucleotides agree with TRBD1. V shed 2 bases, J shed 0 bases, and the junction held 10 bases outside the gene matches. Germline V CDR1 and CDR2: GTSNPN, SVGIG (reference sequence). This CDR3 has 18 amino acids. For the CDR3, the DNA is TGTGCCTGGAGTCCTGGACAGGATATGAGCTCTGGGGCCAACGTCCTGACTTTC. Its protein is CAWSPGQDMSSGANVLTF.

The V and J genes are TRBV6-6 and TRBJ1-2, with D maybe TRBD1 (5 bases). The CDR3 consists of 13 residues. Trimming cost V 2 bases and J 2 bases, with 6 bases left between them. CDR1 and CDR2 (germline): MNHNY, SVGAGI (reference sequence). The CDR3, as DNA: TGTGCCAGCAGTTACGACAGAAACTATGGCTACACCTTC. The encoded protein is CASSYDRNYGYTF.

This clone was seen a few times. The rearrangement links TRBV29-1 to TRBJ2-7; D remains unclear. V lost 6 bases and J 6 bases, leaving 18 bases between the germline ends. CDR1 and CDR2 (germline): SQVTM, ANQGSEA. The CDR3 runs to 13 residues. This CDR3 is CSVKVSMDGEQYF. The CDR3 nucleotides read TGCAGCGTCAAGGTCTCTATGGATGGCGAGCAGTACTTC.

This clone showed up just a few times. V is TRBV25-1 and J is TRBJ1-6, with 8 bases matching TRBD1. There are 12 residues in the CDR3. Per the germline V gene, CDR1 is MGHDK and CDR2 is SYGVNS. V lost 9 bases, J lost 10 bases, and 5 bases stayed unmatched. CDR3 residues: CASRQGASPLHF. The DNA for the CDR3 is TGTGCCAGTCGTCAGGGGGCGTCACCCCTCCACTTT.

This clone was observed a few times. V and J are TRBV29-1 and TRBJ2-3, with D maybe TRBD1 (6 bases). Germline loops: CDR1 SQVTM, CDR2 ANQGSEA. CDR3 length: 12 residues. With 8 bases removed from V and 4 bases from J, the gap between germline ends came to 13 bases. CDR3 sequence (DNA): TGCAGCCTGGGGACATTCTCAGATACGCAGTATTTT. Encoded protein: CSLGTFSDTQYF.

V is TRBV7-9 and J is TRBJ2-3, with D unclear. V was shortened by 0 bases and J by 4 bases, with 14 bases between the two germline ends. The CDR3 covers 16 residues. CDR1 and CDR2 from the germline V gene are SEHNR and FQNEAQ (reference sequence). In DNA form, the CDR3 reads TGTGCCAGCAGCTTAGCCCGGGTTAAAGACGCAGATACGCAGTATTTT. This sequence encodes CASSLARVKDADTQYF.

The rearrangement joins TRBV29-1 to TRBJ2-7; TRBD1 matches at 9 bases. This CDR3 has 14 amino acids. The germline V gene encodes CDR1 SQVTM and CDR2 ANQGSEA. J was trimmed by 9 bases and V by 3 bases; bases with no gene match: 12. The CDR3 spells CSVDPGQGNSGQYF. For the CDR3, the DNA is TGCAGCGTTGATCCGGGACAGGGTAATTCCGGGCAGTACTTC.

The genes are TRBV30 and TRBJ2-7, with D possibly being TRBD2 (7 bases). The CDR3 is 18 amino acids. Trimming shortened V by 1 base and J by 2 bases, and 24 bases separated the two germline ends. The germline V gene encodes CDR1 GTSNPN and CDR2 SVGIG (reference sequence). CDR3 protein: CAWSATSTRRGGTYEQYF. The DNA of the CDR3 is TGTGCCTGGAGTGCTACATCCACGAGGAGGGGGGGTACCTACGAGCAGTACTTC. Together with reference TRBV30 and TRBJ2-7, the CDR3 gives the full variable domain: SQTIHQWPATLVQPVGSPLSLECTVEGTSNPNLYWYRQAAGRGLQLLFYSVGIGQISSEVPQNLSASRPQDRQFILSSKKLLLSDSGFYLCAWSATSTRRGGTYEQYFGPGTRLTVT.